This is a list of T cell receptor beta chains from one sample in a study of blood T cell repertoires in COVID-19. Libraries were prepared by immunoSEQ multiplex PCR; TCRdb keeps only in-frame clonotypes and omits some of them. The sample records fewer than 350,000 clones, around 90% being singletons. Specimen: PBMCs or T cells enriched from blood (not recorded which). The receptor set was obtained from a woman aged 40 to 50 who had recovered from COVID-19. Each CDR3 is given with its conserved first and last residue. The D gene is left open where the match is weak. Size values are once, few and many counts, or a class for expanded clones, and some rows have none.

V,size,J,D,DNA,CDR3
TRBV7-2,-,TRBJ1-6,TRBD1,TGTGCCAGCAGCTTAGTCGGACAGGGTGGCTCACCCCTCCACTTT,CASSLVGQGGSPLHF
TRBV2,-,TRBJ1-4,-,TGTGCCAGCCGGGGAGATGGCGAAAAACTGTTTTTT,CASRGDGEKLFF
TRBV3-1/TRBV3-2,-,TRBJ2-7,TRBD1,TGTGCCAGCAGCCCCACAGACAGGGGATCGGTAAGGGGCGAGCAGTACTTC,CASSPTDRGSVRGEQYF
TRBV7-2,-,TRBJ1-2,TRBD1,TGTGCCAGCAGCTCCGACAGGGTTACTTATGGCTACACCTTC,CASSSDRVTYGYTF
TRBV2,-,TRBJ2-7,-,TGTGCCAGCAGGGAGACTAGTCTCTACGAGCAGTACTTC,CASRETSLYEQYF
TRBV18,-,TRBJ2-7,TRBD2,TGTGCCAGCTCTTCGGTGGGGAGGGCAGCCTACGAGCAGTACTTC,CASSSVGRAAYEQYF
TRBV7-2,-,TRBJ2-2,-,TGTGCCAGCAGCTTAGCTCGCGGGGACCCCAGGACCGGGGAGCTGTTTTTT,CASSLARGDPRTGELFF
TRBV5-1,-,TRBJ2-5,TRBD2,TGCGCCAGCAGCTTGGGGCTAGCGGGCAAAGAGACCCAGTACTTC,CASSLGLAGKETQYF
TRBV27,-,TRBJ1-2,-,TGTGCCAGCAGTTTATCGGTTCCTACTTATGGCTACACCTTC,CASSLSVPTYGYTF
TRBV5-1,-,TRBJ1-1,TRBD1,TGCGCCAGCAGCTCCCAGCCTGACAGGGGGGCTGAAGCTTTCTTT,CASSSQPDRGAEAFF
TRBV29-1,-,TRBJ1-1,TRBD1,TGCAGCGCACGGACAGGAATGAACACTGAAGCTTTCTTT,CSARTGMNTEAFF
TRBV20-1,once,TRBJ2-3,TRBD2,TGCAGTGCTAGTCCCCCGGGCGGGAGGGCCTTAGAGCAGTATTTT,CSASPPGGRALEQYF
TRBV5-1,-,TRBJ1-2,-,TGCGCCAGCAGTGGGGCCACAAACTATGGCTACACCTTC,CASSGATNYGYTF
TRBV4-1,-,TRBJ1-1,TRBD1,TGCGCCAGCAGCCAAGTCGGGACAGGGAAGAACACTGAAGCTTTCTTT,CASSQVGTGKNTEAFF
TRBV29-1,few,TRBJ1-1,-,TGCAGCGTTGGTTCCCGGCCAGGGGCGGGCACTGAAGCTTTCTTT,CSVGSRPGAGTEAFF
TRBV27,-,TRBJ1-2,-,TGTGCCAGCAGTTATGACAGGTTGTCAGGCTACACCTTC,CASSYDRLSGYTF
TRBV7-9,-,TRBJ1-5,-,TGTGCCAGCAGCTGGGGGGAAGGGCAGCCCCAGCATTTT,CASSWGEGQPQHF
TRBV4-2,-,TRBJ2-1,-,TGTGCCAGCAGCCGGGCTGGGGGGAGCTCCTACAATGAGCAGTTCTTC,CASSRAGGSSYNEQFF
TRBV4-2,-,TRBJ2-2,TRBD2,TGTGCCAGCAGCTTGTCATTTGTTTTGACTAGCGGGGTCACCGGGGAGCTGTTTTTT,CASSLSFVLTSGVTGELFF
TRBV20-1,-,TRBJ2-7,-,TGCAGTGCTAGTCCCAGCGTCCGCGAGCAGTACTTC,CSASPSVREQYF
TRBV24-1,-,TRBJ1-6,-,TGTGCCACCAGTGATTTCCTGGGGGGGGAAGATTCACCCCTCCACTTT,CATSDFLGGEDSPLHF
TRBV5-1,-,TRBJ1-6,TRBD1,TGCGCCACCGCACAGGGGGTAGGTTCACCCCTCCACTTT,CATAQGVGSPLHF
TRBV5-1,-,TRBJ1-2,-,TGCGCCAGCAGCTTGGGACGGGAGGGCTACACCTTC,CASSLGREGYTF
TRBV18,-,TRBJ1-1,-,TGTGCCAGCTCACCAAGTTGGGCGGGCAATGAAGCTTTCTTT,CASSPSWAGNEAFF
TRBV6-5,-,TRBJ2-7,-,TGTGCCAGCAGTCCCGGGACACACTCCTACGAGCAGTACTTC,CASSPGTHSYEQYF
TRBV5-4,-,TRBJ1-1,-,TGTGCCAGCAGCTTGGTAGGAGGGACCCTGAACACTGAAGCTTTCTTT,CASSLVGGTLNTEAFF
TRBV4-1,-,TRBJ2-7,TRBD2,TGCGCCAGCAGCCAACTCGTAGCGGGGGGCTTCTACGAGCAGTACTTC,CASSQLVAGGFYEQYF
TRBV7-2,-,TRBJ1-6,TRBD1,TGTGCCAGCAGCCCTTCCAGGACAGGGCGCTCCTATAATTCACCCCTCCACTTT,CASSPSRTGRSYNSPLHF
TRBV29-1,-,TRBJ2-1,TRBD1,TGCAGCGCGGACAGGGGAAAACGGTACGGTGAGCAGTTCTTC,CSADRGKRYGEQFF